The 12 T cell receptor beta chains presented below share a single source sample, sequenced in a study of blood T cells in healthy people across ages. Through a sample-barcoded 5' primer and a J-beta primer mix, a second PCR was run for roughly 6 to 11 cycles. Each CDR3 protein is one row after TCRdb ran MiXCR on the 5' RACE reads. The sample lists hundreds of thousands of distinct CDR3 sequences, about 25% occurring once. These data are also associated with another study on T cells of mothers and their children.

Specimen: blood. These receptors all stem from a boy between 10 and 17 years old in good health.

Notes on this clonotype: A read error may be the cause here, since a much bigger clone is one base away. V is TRBV20-1 and J is TRBJ1-4, with a possible D match to TRBD1 (6 bases). Germline CDR1 DFQATT, CDR2 SNEGSKA (reference sequence). CDR3 length equals 13 residues. CDR3 sequence (DNA): TGCAGTGCGCAGCACTCCGGGGGCGAAAAACTGTCTTTT. Translation gives CSAQHSGGEKLSF.

The V call is TRBV6-2 or TRBV6-3, the J call TRBJ2-4; TRBD2 matches at 13 bases. J was trimmed by 2 bases and V by 6 bases; bases with no gene match: 1. This CDR3 has 15 residues. Germline V lookup: CDR1 MNHEY, CDR2 SVGEGT. The CDR3 region is CASRTSGRTKNIQYF. In DNA form, the CDR3 reads TGTGCCAGCAGGACTAGCGGGAGGACCAAAAACATTCAGTACTTC.

V is TRBV7-2 and J is TRBJ2-1; no reliable D call. Trimming removed 4 bases at V and 1 base at J, with 11 bases between. Germline values: CDR1 SGHTA, CDR2 FQGNSA. The CDR3 length is 15 residues. CDR3 nucleotides: TGTGCCAGCAGCTCAGACTCCTTTTCCTACAATGAGCAGTTCTTC. Encoded protein: CASSSDSFSYNEQFF.

This clonotype showed up many times. The genes are TRBV11-1 and TRBJ2-1; D gene unclear. In germline, CDR1 is SGHAT, CDR2 FQDESV (reference sequence). The CDR3 has 14 amino acids. The V end was cut by 3 bases, the J end by 4 bases, with 10 bases between. This CDR3 is CASSLMTTYNEQFF. In DNA, the CDR3 is TGTGCCAGCAGCTTGATGACGACTTACAATGAGCAGTTCTTC.

The gene calls are TRBV28 and TRBJ2-5; TRBD2 agrees at 13 bases. The J call may not be correct, given that the DNA end is closer to TRBJ2-1. CDR3 length equals 15 residues. Germline values: CDR1 MDHEN, CDR2 SYDVKM. CDR3: CASRKLAGGLYEQFF. CDR3 DNA: TGTGCCAGCAGGAAACTAGCGGGGGGGCTCTATGAGCAGTTCTTC.

The sample holds a few counts of this clonotype. The V and J genes are TRBV6-6 and TRBJ1-4; D not resolved. Germline loops: CDR1 MNHNY, CDR2 SVGAGI (reference sequence). The ends were cut back, 7 bases at V and 4 bases at J, with 10 bases in the middle. The CDR3 contains 13 residues. The CDR3 region has the DNA TGTGCCAGCAAAGGACGGATTAATGAAAAACTGTTTTTT. It translates to CASKGRINEKLFF.

V gene TRBV5-5 combines with J gene TRBJ2-7, with D possibly matching TRBD1 (7 bases). The V end was cut by 3 bases, the J end by 4 bases, with 14 bases between. The germline V gene has CDR1 SGHKS and CDR2 YYEKEE (reference sequence). The CDR3 covers 14 residues. The CDR3 sequence: CASSYDRAGYEQYF. The DNA of the CDR3 is TGTGCCAGCAGCTATGACAGGGCGGGGTACGAGCAGTACTTC.

The chain employs TRBV30 and TRBJ1-1; D may be TRBD1 (6 bases). V was shortened by 0 bases and J by 2 bases, with 10 bases between the two germline ends. The CDR3 loop spans 14 amino acids. Germline CDR1 and CDR2: GTSNPN and SVGIG (reference sequence). The CDR3 protein is CAWSVGGTNTEAFF. CDR3 nucleotides: TGTGCCTGGAGTGTCGGGGGGACAAACACTGAAGCTTTCTTT.

This clonotype was detected a few times. V usage is TRBV6-1 and J usage is TRBJ1-1; D perhaps matches TRBD1 (6 bases). This CDR3 has 13 amino acids. The V end was cut by 1 base, the J end by 8 bases, with 11 bases between. CDR1 is MNHNS, CDR2 SASEGT, per germline. The CDR3 DNA sequence: TGTGCCAGCAGTGAAGTAGCCAGGGGAGAAGCTTTCTTT. This sequence encodes CASSEVARGEAFF.

This chain links TRBV12-3 or TRBV12-4 with TRBJ2-5; perhaps TRBD2 as D (5 bases). The V end lost 8 bases, the J end lost 5 bases, and 15 bases lay between the germline ends. CDR3 length: 13 residues. CDR3 coding DNA: TGTGCCAGCTCATTGGCCCGGAGGGAGACCCAGTACTTC. It specifies CASSLARRETQYF.

The chain combines TRBV20-1 with TRBJ2-5; 10 positions agree with TRBD1. The ends lost 0 bases at V and 2 bases at J; junction bases unmatched: 9. Germline assignment: CDR1 DFQATT and CDR2 SNEGSKA (reference sequence). This CDR3 has 17 amino acids. The CDR3 DNA reads as TGCAGTGCTAGAGATCCTCGGGACAGGGGAAATCAAGAGACCCAGTACTTC. Its protein is CSARDPRDRGNQETQYF.

This clonotype has more than one count but fewer than ten. The chain joins TRBV10-3 to TRBJ2-1; a weak D match, TRBD2 (7 bases). The CDR3 sequence is 15 residues long. Per the germline V gene, CDR1 is ENHRY and CDR2 is SYGVKD. Between the trimmed V and J ends, which lost 3 bases and 4 bases, there was a span of 13 bases. The CDR3 nucleotides read TGTGCCATCAGTGATAGGGGGGGGCCTTACAATGAGCAGTTCTTC. Its protein product is CAISDRGGPYNEQFF.